These 8 T cell receptor beta chains were all obtained from the same sample, sequenced in a study of CD8 T cells in ankylosing spondylitis. One entry per CDR3 protein results from TCRdb running MiXCR on the 5' RACE reads. The sample lists nearly 350,000 distinct CDR3 sequences; roughly 15% were seen once. The sequencing sample was made of blood, either unsorted or a sorted T cell fraction (not recorded which). These receptors were collected from a male donor with ankylosing spondylitis or in good health (not recorded which).

V gene TRBV7-8 combines with J gene TRBJ2-3; possibly TRBD2 for D (6 bases). Trimming cost V 5 bases and J 6 bases, with 21 bases left between them. Per the germline V gene, CDR1 is SGHVS and CDR2 is FQNEAQ. The length of the CDR3 is 16 residues. CDR3 sequence (DNA): TGTGCCAGCAGCCTTCGTAGAGGGACTTCGCAGGATACGCAGTATTTT. Amino acid sequence: CASSLRRGTSQDTQYF.

The V gene is TRBV5-1, the J gene TRBJ2-5; D not resolved. Trimming stripped 5 bases from V and 4 bases from J, with 15 bases between. Germline values: CDR1 SGHRS, CDR2 YFSETQ. This CDR3 is 14 amino acids long. The CDR3, as DNA: TGCGCCAGCAGGAAGAACCCCTTGGGAGAGACCCAGTACTTC. Amino acid sequence: CASRKNPLGETQYF. The complete variable domain, with remaining parts taken from reference TRBV5-1 and TRBJ2-5, reads KAGVTQTPRYLIKTRGQQVTLSCSPISGHRSVSWYQQTPGQGLQFLFEYFSETQRNKGNFPGRFSGRQFSNSRSEMNVSTLELGDSALYLCASRKNPLGETQYFGPGTRLLVL.

This clonotype showed up many times. V gene TRBV5-1 combines with J gene TRBJ2-2, with D tentatively TRBD1 (6 bases). This CDR3 spans 14 amino acids. V lost 9 bases and J lost 1, with 13 bases in between. The germline CDR1 and CDR2 sequences are SGHRS and YFSETQ. The CDR3 protein is CATSEGQNTGELFF. Written as DNA, the CDR3 is TGCGCCACATCCGAGGGACAGAACACCGGGGAGCTGTTTTTT.

This clonotype came up a few times. The CDR3 nucleotides read TGCAGCGTTGAAGATCGGGGCAGCTTCTATGGCTACACCTTC. It specifies CSVEDRGSFYGYTF. This chain connects TRBV29-1 to TRBJ1-2, with D perhaps TRBD1 (5 bases). CDR1 and CDR2 from the germline V gene are SQVTM and ANQGSEA. Trimming left V 0 bases short and J 4 bases short, with 12 bases between. CDR3 size: 14 residues.

V usage is TRBV20-1 and J usage is TRBJ2-7; 11 nucleotides match TRBD1. Germline assignment: CDR1 DFQATT and CDR2 SNEGSKA (reference sequence). The V gene end was trimmed by 5 bases and the J gene end by 5 bases; junction bases not matched to a gene: 14. This CDR3 is built from 16 residues. CDR3 residues: CSASTPRTGGMDEQYF. The CDR3 DNA reads TGCAGTGCTTCTACCCCTCGGACAGGGGGCATGGACGAGCAGTACTTC.

The V and J genes are TRBV20-1 and TRBJ2-1; 7 bases fit TRBD2. Germline loops: CDR1 DFQATT, CDR2 SNEGSKA (reference sequence). Trimming at V came to 1 base and at J to 5 bases, leaving 8 bases not matched to a gene. The CDR3 runs to 15 residues. The CDR3 region has the DNA TGCAGTGCTAGAGGGCCAAGCGGGGACCACAATGAGCAGTTCTTC. It translates to CSARGPSGDHNEQFF.

Of note for this clonotype: This clone may be a read error of a much larger clone one base away. The chain links TRBV6-1 to TRBJ1-2; 9 nucleotides align to TRBD1. CDR3 length: 13 residues. From germline, CDR1 is MNHNS and CDR2 SASEGT. The CDR3 DNA follows: TGTGCCAGCAGACCGGGACAGGGTTATGGCTTCACCTTC. Its protein product is CASRPGQGYGFTF.

The chain uses TRBV28 and TRBJ1-1; D may be TRBD1 (6 bases). Germline assignment: CDR1 MDHEN and CDR2 SYDVKM. This CDR3 is 15 amino acids long. V lost 6 bases and J 2 bases, leaving 16 bases between the germline ends. DNA for the CDR3: TGTGCCAGCAGCCCGGGGGCCTACATCAACACTGAAGCTTTCTTT. Its protein product is CASSPGAYINTEAFF.